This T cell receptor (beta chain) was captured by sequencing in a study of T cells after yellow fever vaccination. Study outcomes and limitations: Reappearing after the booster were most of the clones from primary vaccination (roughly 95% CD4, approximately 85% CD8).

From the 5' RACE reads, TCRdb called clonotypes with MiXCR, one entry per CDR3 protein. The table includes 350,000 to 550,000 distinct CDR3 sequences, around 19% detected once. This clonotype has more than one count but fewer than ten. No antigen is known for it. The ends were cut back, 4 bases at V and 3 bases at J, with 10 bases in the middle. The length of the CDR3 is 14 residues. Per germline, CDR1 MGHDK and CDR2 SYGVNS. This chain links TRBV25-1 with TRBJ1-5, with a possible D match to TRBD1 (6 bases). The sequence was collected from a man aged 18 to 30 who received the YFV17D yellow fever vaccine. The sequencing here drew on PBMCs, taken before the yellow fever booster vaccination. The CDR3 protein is CASSGDTYNQPQHF. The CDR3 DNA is TGTGCCAGCAGTGGGGACACCTACAATCAGCCCCAGCATTTT.